Below are 23 T cell receptor beta chains sequenced from a single sample in a study of graft-versus-host responses after intestinal transplantation. Libraries were prepared by immunoSEQ multiplex PCR; TCRdb keeps only in-frame clonotypes and omits some of them. Among 40,000 or so clones, about four fifths were seen once, and the ten largest hold 3.5%. The material was PBMCs, obtained roughly 34 months after transplant. The receptors were sampled from a human patient who received an intestinal transplant, so some T cells may come from the graft donor.

The CDR3 region has the DNA TGTGCCAGCAGTTACTCATGGTCCCAGCCCCAGCATTTT. Translation gives CASSYSWSQPQHF. The rearrangement joins TRBV6-5 to TRBJ1-5; unclear D gene. This CDR3 is built from 13 residues. Per germline, CDR1 MNHEY and CDR2 SVGAGI. V was clipped by 0 bases and J by 7 bases, with 7 bases between them.

The chain carries TRBV6-4 and TRBJ2-3, with 8 bases identical to TRBD2. Losses at the gene ends were 2 bases for V and 4 bases for J; bases not matched to a gene: 2. CDR1 and CDR2 from the germline V gene are MRHNA and SNTAGT. This CDR3 contains 14 residues. The CDR3 sequence: CASSDSGGSDTQYF. DNA for the CDR3: TGTGCCAGCAGTGACAGCGGGGGATCAGATACGCAGTATTTT.

CDR3 in amino acids: CASRSGGSYNEQFF. The CDR3, as DNA: TGTGCCAGCAGATCTGGGGGCTCCTACAATGAGCAGTTCTTC. The J gene is TRBJ2-1, the V gene TRBV6-6; D tentatively reads TRBD1 or TRBD2 (5 bases each). The CDR3 is 14 amino acids. V lost 6 bases and J 0 bases, leaving 9 bases between the germline ends. The germline V gene has CDR1 MNHNY and CDR2 SVGAGI (reference sequence).

V gene TRBV6-5 combines with J gene TRBJ1-4; unclear D gene. There are 15 residues in the CDR3. Germline V gene lookup returns CDR1 MNHEY and CDR2 SVGAGI. The ends were cut back, 8 bases at V and 0 bases at J, with 13 bases in the middle. DNA of the CDR3: TGTGCCAGCGGCGACCTCTTCGCAACTAATGAAAAACTGTTTTTT. Encoded protein: CASGDLFATNEKLFF.

The J gene is TRBJ1-1, the V gene TRBV7-8; D not resolved. From germline, CDR1 is SGHVS and CDR2 FQNEAQ. This CDR3 comprises 15 residues. The V end lost 2 bases, the J end lost 3 bases, and 13 bases lay between the germline ends. In DNA form, the CDR3 reads TGTGCCAGCAGCTTAAGTGGCTCCGGGTACACTGAAGCTTTCTTT. Amino acids: CASSLSGSGYTEAFF.

The rearrangement links TRBV6-6 to TRBJ2-3; weak D call: TRBD1 (5 bases). Germline V lookup: CDR1 MNHNY, CDR2 SVGAGI (reference sequence). CDR3 size: 14 residues. The V gene lost 7 bases and the J gene lost 2 bases, with 13 bases spanning the gap. The CDR3 DNA reads TGTGCCAGCACCGAGTGGGGCTACACAGATACGCAGTATTTT. Amino acid sequence: CASTEWGYTDTQYF.

A few counts support this clone. The chain has TRBV29-1 and TRBJ2-1; 7 bases map to TRBD2. The CDR3 is 15 amino acids. Germline loops: CDR1 SQVTM, CDR2 ANQGSEA. V dropped 7 bases and J dropped 9; count of bases not matched to a gene: 18. This CDR3 reads CSAIPVGGRSGEQFF. As DNA, the CDR3 is TGCAGCGCGATCCCAGTGGGAGGGAGGTCAGGTGAGCAGTTCTTC.

This clone appeared once. This sequence joins TRBV28 and TRBJ2-7; TRBD1 is a possible D gene (5 bases). The V gene's germline CDR1 is MDHEN and CDR2 SYDVKM. The germline V and J ends were trimmed by 5 bases and 6 bases, with 8 bases remaining between them. This CDR3 spans 11 amino acids. This CDR3 reads CASSPRVEQYF. The CDR3 nucleotides are TGTGCCAGCAGTCCCAGGGTCGAGCAGTACTTC.

The genes are TRBV27 and TRBJ1-2, with TRBD1 matching 8 bases. Germline V lookup: CDR1 MNHEY, CDR2 SMNVEV (reference sequence). The length of the CDR3 is 12 residues. The ends lost 5 bases at V and 7 bases at J; junction bases unmatched: 3. Here the CDR3 reads CASSTQGVGYTF. The CDR3 nucleotides read TGTGCCAGCAGTACACAGGGGGTTGGCTACACCTTC.

The V call is TRBV6-5, the J call TRBJ2-7, with 7 bases that match TRBD1. Germline CDR1 reads MNHEY; CDR2 reads SVGAGI. The CDR3 contains 14 residues. J lost 7 bases, V lost 6 bases, and 12 bases had no gene match. DNA of the CDR3: TGTGCCAGCAGCCTTCAGCCGCTACAGGGGGAGCAGTACTTC. This encodes CASSLQPLQGEQYF.

A single count supports this clone. This sequence joins TRBV7-3 and TRBJ2-2; 9 bases line up with TRBD1. From germline, CDR1 is SGHTA and CDR2 FQGTGA. The CDR3 covers 15 residues. V shed 6 bases and J 4 bases; nucleotides not matched to a gene: 6. CDR3 in DNA: TGTGCCAGCAGTTTGAACAGGGGGCTCACCGGGGAGCTGTTTTTT. Its protein is CASSLNRGLTGELFF.

The chain is built from TRBV7-2 and TRBJ1-3, with TRBD1 matching over 9 bases. This CDR3 is built from 15 residues. Per germline, CDR1 SGHTA and CDR2 FQGNSA. V lost 4 bases and J lost 4; bases outside the gene matches: 5. The CDR3 reads CASSSGQGKGNTIYF. Written as DNA, the CDR3 is TGTGCCAGCAGCTCCGGACAGGGGAAGGGAAACACCATATATTTT.

V usage is TRBV6-1 and J usage is TRBJ1-1; D remains unclear. The CDR3 consists of 10 residues. Germline V gene data show CDR1 as MNHNS and CDR2 as SASEGT. With 6 bases removed from V and 6 bases from J, the gap between germline ends came to 5 bases. The CDR3 here is CASRQAEAFF. As DNA, the CDR3 is TGTGCCAGCAGGCAGGCTGAAGCTTTCTTT.

The rearrangement links TRBV28 to TRBJ1-6, with D unclear. CDR3 length: 14 amino acids. The germline CDR1 and CDR2 sequences are MDHEN and SYDVKM. V was pared by 2 bases and J by 7 bases, with 9 bases between. CDR3 loop: CASSLLSLNSPLHF. CDR3 in DNA: TGTGCCAGCAGTTTACTCAGCCTCAATTCACCCCTCCACTTT.

The chain has TRBV7-2 and TRBJ2-3, with 13 bases aligning to TRBD2. This CDR3 spans 18 amino acids. Germline loops: CDR1 SGHTA, CDR2 FQGNSA. V was pared by 4 bases and J by 0 bases, with 7 bases of the junction left unmatched. In DNA form, the CDR3 reads TGTGCCAGCAGCTCACGACGACTAGCGGGGGGCAGCACAGATACGCAGTATTTT. This codes for CASSSRRLAGGSTDTQYF.

The rearrangement uses TRBV4-2 and TRBJ1-5; D is unresolved. The CDR3 is 17 amino acids. From germline, CDR1 is LGHNA and CDR2 YNFKEQ. Trimming stripped 4 bases from V and 3 bases from J, with 19 bases between. The CDR3 DNA reads TGTGCCAGCAGCCTTTTTCGGCGGCGGAAATCCAATCAGCCCCAGCATTTT. This translates into CASSLFRRRKSNQPQHF.

The V call is TRBV6-6, the J call TRBJ1-4; 8 bases line up with TRBD1. Germline CDR1 is MNHNY and CDR2 is SVGAGI (reference sequence). This CDR3 is built from 13 residues. V was pared by 7 bases and J by 7 bases, with 5 bases of the junction left unmatched. DNA for the CDR3: TGTGCCAGCAAGGACAGGGACATTGAAAAACTGTTTTTT. Its protein is CASKDRDIEKLFF.

V gene TRBV6-1 combines with J gene TRBJ1-1, with 8 bases fitting TRBD1. Trimming cost V 8 bases and J 4 bases; bases outside gene matches: 9. CDR1 is MNHNS, CDR2 SASEGT, per germline. The CDR3 totals 14 residues. The CDR3 is CASSETGEVTEAFF. The CDR3 coding sequence is TGTGCCAGCTCGGAGACAGGGGAGGTCACTGAAGCTTTCTTT.

The genes are TRBV9 and TRBJ2-3, with 14 bases identical to TRBD2. CDR3 length: 18 amino acids. V was clipped by 1 base and J by 1 base; unmatched bases: 5. CDR1 and CDR2 from the germline V gene are SGDLS and YYNGEE. Written as DNA, the CDR3 is TGTGCCAGCAGCGTATGGTCGGGACTAGCGGGAGGCACAGATACGCAGTATTTT. Amino acid sequence: CASSVWSGLAGGTDTQYF. Looking up the rest from reference TRBV9 and TRBJ2-3 gives the full variable domain: DSGVTQTPKHLITATGQRVTLRCSPRSGDLSVYWYQQSLDQGLQFLIQYYNGEERAKGNILERFSAQQFPDLHSELNLSSLELGDSALYFCASSVWSGLAGGTDTQYFGPGTRLTVL.

The V gene is TRBV28, the J gene TRBJ2-7; no clear D gene. The CDR3 runs 14 residues. In germline, CDR1 is MDHEN, CDR2 SYDVKM. V was trimmed by 5 bases and J by 0 bases, leaving 11 bases between them. The CDR3 here is CASSLSIRSYEQYF. The CDR3, as DNA: TGTGCCAGCAGTCTTAGCATTCGCTCCTACGAGCAGTACTTC. Together with reference TRBV28 and TRBJ2-7, the CDR3 gives the full variable domain: DVKVTQSSRYLVKRTGEKVFLECVQDMDHENMFWYRQDPGLGLRLIYFSYDVKMKEKGDIPEGYSVSREKKERFSLILESASTNQTSMYLCASSLSIRSYEQYFGPGTRLTVT.

The V gene is TRBV12-2, the J gene TRBJ1-4. TRBV12-2 counts as a pseudogene. The CDR3 extends over 15 amino acids. In nucleotides, the CDR3 is TGTGCAAGTCGCTTCCGGGGGGGAACTAATGAAAAACTGTTTTTT. Amino acids: CASRFRGGTNEKLFF.

The chain couples TRBV5-1 to TRBJ2-7, with a weak D call TRBD1 (5 bases). Looked up from germline, CDR1 is SGHRS and CDR2 is YFSETQ. CDR3 length: 14 residues. Trimming removed 7 bases from V and 5 bases from J, with 19 bases in between. CDR3 DNA: TGCGCCAGCGCCCTTGCCGGCAGGGCCGACGAGCAGTACTTC. The encoded protein is CASALAGRADEQYF.

The CDR3 nucleotides are TGTGCCAGCAGTGTCTCCTACGAGCAGTACTTC. Its protein is CASSVSYEQYF. The chain is built from TRBV5-5 and TRBJ2-7; D is unresolved. V was cut by 5 bases and J by 0 bases, with 3 bases left in between. Germline V lookup: CDR1 SGHKS, CDR2 YYEKEE (reference sequence). CDR3 length: 11 residues.